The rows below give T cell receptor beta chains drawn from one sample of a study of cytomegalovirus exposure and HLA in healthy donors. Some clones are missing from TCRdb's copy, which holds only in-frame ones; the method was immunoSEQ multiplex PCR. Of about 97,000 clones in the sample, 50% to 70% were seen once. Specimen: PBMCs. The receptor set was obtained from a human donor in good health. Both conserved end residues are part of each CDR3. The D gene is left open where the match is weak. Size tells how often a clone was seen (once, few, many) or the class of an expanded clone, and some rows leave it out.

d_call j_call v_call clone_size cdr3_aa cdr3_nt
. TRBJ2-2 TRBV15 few CATSTVPGGANTGELFF TGTGCCACCAGCACAGTCCCCGGCGGCGCGAACACCGGGGAGCTGTTTTTT
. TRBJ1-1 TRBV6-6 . CASSTTGYAFF TGTGCCAGCAGTACCACAGGGTATGCTTTCTTT
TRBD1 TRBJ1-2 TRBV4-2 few CASSRRQGSYGYTF TGTGCCAGCAGCCGTCGACAGGGGTCCTATGGCTACACCTTC
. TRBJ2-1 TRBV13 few CASSPSLRLGGDSYNEQFF TGTGCCAGCAGCCCATCTTTACGGCTGGGGGGAGACTCCTACAATGAGCAGTTCTTC
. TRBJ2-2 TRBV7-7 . CASSPTGTGGELFF TGTGCCAGCAGCCCAACAGGGACGGGCGGGGAGCTGTTTTTT
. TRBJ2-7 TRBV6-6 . CASRPQGPYEQYF TGTGCCAGCAGGCCCCAGGGGCCCTACGAGCAGTACTTC
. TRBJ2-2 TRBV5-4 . CASSLERADLGGELFF TGTGCCAGCAGCTTGGAGAGGGCGGACCTCGGCGGGGAGCTGTTTTTT
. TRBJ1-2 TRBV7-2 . CASSLSPQNYGYTF TGTGCCAGCAGCTTATCGCCGCAGAACTATGGCTACACCTTC
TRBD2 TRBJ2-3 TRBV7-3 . CASSLIGGSGRTADTQYF TGTGCCAGCAGCCTAATTGGGGGTAGCGGGAGGACCGCAGATACGCAGTATTTT
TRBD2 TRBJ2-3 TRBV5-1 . CATKLAGGPTDTQYF TGCGCCACCAAATTAGCGGGCGGTCCCACAGATACGCAGTATTTT
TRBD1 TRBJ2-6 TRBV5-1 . CASSSTGFLSGANVLTF TGCGCCAGCAGCTCGACAGGGTTCCTCTCTGGGGCCAACGTCCTGACTTTC
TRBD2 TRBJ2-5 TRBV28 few CASIFGAGGTETQYF TGTGCCAGCATCTTTGGGGCGGGAGGTACAGAGACCCAGTACTTC
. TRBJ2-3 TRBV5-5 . CASSLILADTQYF TGTGCCAGCAGCTTAATCCTAGCAGATACGCAGTATTTT
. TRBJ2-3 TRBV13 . CASSLYGSTDTQYF TGTGCCAGCAGCTTGTACGGGAGCACAGATACGCAGTATTTT
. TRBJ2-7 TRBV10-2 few CASSEPRTGNYEQYF TGCGCCAGCAGTGAGCCTCGAACAGGGAACTACGAGCAGTACTTC